A single sample gave rise to the 16 T cell receptor beta chains below, sequenced in a study of cytomegalovirus exposure and HLA in healthy donors. PCR used 60 Vbeta primers and 13 Jbeta primers. Profiled with immunoSEQ multiplex PCR; TCRdb holds only in-frame clones, not every one. The sample carries a few hundred thousand clones, 75% to 85% recorded once. The sequencing sample was made of PBMCs. These receptors originate from a girl under 18 in good health and CMV-seronegative.

The chain joins TRBV4-2 to TRBJ2-7; the D gene is possibly TRBD2 (5 bases). The germline V and J ends were trimmed by 1 base and 7 bases, with 17 bases remaining between them. The CDR3 sequence is 15 residues long. CDR1 and CDR2 (germline): LGHNA, YNFKEQ. CDR3 protein: CASSQGYAGVGEQYF. The CDR3 DNA is TGTGCCAGCAGCCAAGGATATGCGGGTGTGGGGGAGCAGTACTTC.

The J gene is TRBJ2-3, the V gene TRBV27; 8 nucleotides match TRBD2. This CDR3 has 13 residues. J gave up 0 bases and V 8 bases, and 1 base lay outside the gene matches. Germline V gene lookup returns CDR1 MNHEY and CDR2 SMNVEV (reference sequence). In nucleotides, the CDR3 is TGTGCCAGCCTAGCGGGCAGCACAGATACGCAGTATTTT. Translating it yields CASLAGSTDTQYF.

This chain joins TRBV19 and TRBJ2-1; 8 positions match TRBD1. The germline gives CDR1 LNHDA, CDR2 SQIVND (reference sequence). V was pared by 4 bases and J by 5 bases, with 7 bases of the junction left unmatched. The CDR3 has 15 residues. CDR3 sequence (DNA): TGTGCCAGTAGTAGAAGACAGGGGAATAACAATGAGCAGTTCTTC. It yields the protein CASSRRQGNNNEQFF.

This clone was counted a single time. V is TRBV7-9 and J is TRBJ1-4; D possibly corresponds to TRBD1 (5 bases). The CDR3 length is 16 residues. Per the germline V gene, CDR1 is SEHNR and CDR2 is FQNEAQ (reference sequence). The V end was cut by 5 bases, the J end by 12 bases, with 25 bases between. The chain's CDR3 is CASSPPLGTADLELFF. The CDR3 DNA is TGTGCCAGCAGCCCCCCATTAGGGACTGCAGATCTGGAACTGTTTTTT.

CDR3: CVTSRAYNEQFF. The CDR3 DNA follows: TGTGTTACTAGCAGGGCCTACAATGAGCAGTTCTTC. V gene TRBV28 combines with J gene TRBJ2-1; tentative D call: TRBD2 (6 bases). The germline gives CDR1 MDHEN, CDR2 SYDVKM. The CDR3 sequence is 12 residues long.

This chain joins TRBV11-2 and TRBJ1-2, with D possibly being TRBD1 (5 bases). The V end was cut by 2 bases, the J end by 6 bases, with 7 bases between. CDR3 length: 12 amino acids. Germline V gene sequence: CDR1 SGHAT, CDR2 FQNNGV. CDR3 protein: CASSLTGDGYTF. CDR3 DNA sequence: TGTGCCAGCAGCTTAACGGGGGATGGCTACACCTTC.

The rearrangement joins TRBV29-1 to TRBJ1-1, with D perhaps TRBD1 (5 bases). The CDR3 runs 14 residues. Trimming took 4 bases from V and 4 from J, leaving 16 bases between them. Germline V lookup: CDR1 SQVTM, CDR2 ANQGSEA. As DNA, the CDR3 is TGCAGCGTTGTTCTGGGGGGGGGAGGCACTGAAGCTTTCTTT. It translates to CSVVLGGGGTEAFF.

The chain carries TRBV14 and TRBJ1-1; 8 nucleotides align to TRBD1. J lost 4 bases, V lost 1 base, and 2 bases had no gene match. CDR1 is SGHDN and CDR2 is FVKESK in the germline V gene. The CDR3 sequence is 14 residues long. Here the CDR3 reads CASSQGTGSTEAFF. CDR3 DNA sequence: TGTGCCAGCAGCCAAGGGACAGGGTCCACTGAAGCTTTCTTT.

This chain joins TRBV15 and TRBJ1-1, with D maybe TRBD1 (5 bases). Per the germline V gene, CDR1 is LNHNV and CDR2 is YYDKDF (reference sequence). Deletions cut 3 bases from V and 1 base from J, with 21 bases between. The CDR3 contains 18 residues. DNA for the CDR3: TGTGCCACCAGCAGGTCCCAGGGCACGGTTAAAAAGAACACTGAAGCTTTCTTT. Translated: CATSRSQGTVKKNTEAFF.

The chain employs TRBV21-1 and TRBJ2-1; TRBD2 is the table's D call and was not checked against the DNA. TRBV21-1 is listed as a pseudogene. CDR3 length equals 20 residues. The CDR3 sequence is CASSKVCGLAGGPFYNEQFF. The CDR3 coding sequence is TGTGCCAGCAGCAAAGTATGCGGACTAGCGGGAGGGCCCTTCTACAATGAGCAGTTCTTC.

This chain uses TRBV11-2 with TRBJ1-1, with 8 nucleotides matching TRBD1. V was pared by 4 bases and J by 1 base, with 5 bases of the junction left unmatched. CDR3 length: 15 amino acids. Germline V gene sequence: CDR1 SGHAT, CDR2 FQNNGV. Here the CDR3 reads CASSSRDRSNTEAFF. CDR3 sequence (DNA): TGTGCCAGCAGCTCGCGGGACAGGTCGAACACTGAAGCTTTCTTT.

The chain joins TRBV21-1 to TRBJ2-1; no DNA check was done on the table's D call, TRBD2. TRBV21-1 counts as a pseudogene. This CDR3 comprises 15 residues. The CDR3 DNA follows: TGTGCCAGCACCAGCCGACGGGGTACCTACAATGAGCAGTTCTTC. Its translation is CASTSRRGTYNEQFF.

This sequence joins TRBV19 and TRBJ1-3; TRBD1 is a possible D gene (5 bases). CDR3 length: 14 amino acids. V lost 10 bases to trimming and J lost 0 bases, with 13 bases between them. Germline V lookup: CDR1 LNHDA, CDR2 SQIVND (reference sequence). The CDR3 spells CATSQGTSGNTIYF. The CDR3 DNA reads TGTGCCACCTCGCAGGGTACCTCTGGAAACACCATATATTTT. The whole variable domain, remainder taken from reference TRBV19 and TRBJ1-3, is DGGITQSPKYLFRKEGQNVTLSCEQNLNHDAMYWYRQDPGQGLRLIYYSQIVNDFQKGDIAEGYSVSREKKESFPLTVTSAQKNPTAFYLCATSQGTSGNTIYFGEGSWLTVV.

This clone occurred once. The genes are TRBV11-3 and TRBJ2-3, with D possibly matching TRBD1 (6 bases). Looked up from germline, CDR1 is SGHNT and CDR2 is YENEEA. V lost 3 bases and J 9 bases, leaving 13 bases between the germline ends. The CDR3 consists of 13 residues. The chain's CDR3 is CASSFSITGTQYF. DNA for the CDR3: TGTGCCAGCAGCTTTTCTATCACAGGGACGCAGTATTTT. The whole variable domain, filled in from reference TRBV11-3 and TRBJ2-3, reads EAGVVQSPRYKIIEKKQPVAFWCNPISGHNTLYWYLQNLGQGPELLIRYENEEAVDDSQLPKDRFSAERLKGVDSTLKIQPAELGDSAVYLCASSFSITGTQYFGPGTRLTVL.

This chain uses TRBV7-8 with TRBJ1-2, with a possible D match to TRBD1 (5 bases). Deletions cut 4 bases from V and 2 bases from J, with 14 bases between. This CDR3 contains 15 residues. From germline, CDR1 is SGHVS and CDR2 FQNEAQ. As DNA, the CDR3 is TGTGCCAGCAGCTACGACAGACTGATCAACTATGGCTACACCTTC. Residues: CASSYDRLINYGYTF. The variable domain in full, completed from reference TRBV7-8 and TRBJ1-2, reads GAGVSQSPRYKVAKRGQDVALRCDPISGHVSLFWYQQALGQGPEFLTYFQNEAQLDKSGLPSDRFFAERPEGSVSTLKIQRTQQEDSAVYLCASSYDRLINYGYTFGSGTRLTVV.

The chain combines TRBV27 with TRBJ1-2; TRBD1 aligns across 7 bases. Germline-derived CDR1 and CDR2 are MNHEY and SMNVEV (reference sequence). Trimming at V came to 4 bases and at J to 4 bases, leaving 6 bases not matched to a gene. CDR3 length: 14 residues. CDR3 region: CASSSGGIVYGYTF. The CDR3 region has the DNA TGTGCCAGCAGTTCAGGGGGTATCGTCTATGGCTACACCTTC.